Shown below are 30 T cell receptor beta chains from a single sample sequenced in a study of cytomegalovirus exposure and HLA in healthy donors. Primers for the PCR totalled 60 Vbeta and 13 Jbeta. Assay: immunoSEQ multiplex PCR; the TCRdb copy retains only in-frame clones and omits some. Of around 170,000 clones detected, about 84% appear once; the ten largest clones hold 1% to 1.5%. The specimen sequenced was PBMCs. Every receptor here comes from a man between 50 and 59 years old in good health and CMV-seropositive.

This chain joins TRBV11-3 and TRBJ2-1, with D possibly matching TRBD2 (5 bases). The CDR3 spans 18 residues. V dropped 5 bases and J dropped 0 bases, with 20 bases sitting between them. Germline V CDR1 and CDR2: SGHNT, YENEEA. CDR3 amino acids: CASSPLTASRVSYNEQFF. The CDR3 DNA reads as TGTGCCAGCAGCCCACTTACGGCTAGCCGGGTCTCCTACAATGAGCAGTTCTTC.

The chain is built from TRBV28 and TRBJ1-4, with TRBD1 matching over 7 bases. V shed 5 bases, J shed 8 bases, and the junction held 11 bases outside the gene matches. Germline CDR1 reads MDHEN; CDR2 reads SYDVKM. The CDR3 covers 15 residues. In DNA form, the CDR3 reads TGTGCCAGCAGTCCTCAGGGGACAGTGCCCGAAAAACTGTTTTTT. Translating gives CASSPQGTVPEKLFF.

This clone was counted only a few times. In DNA, the CDR3 is TGTGCCAGCTTAGCGGGACTCACAGATACGCAGTATTTT. Translation gives CASLAGLTDTQYF. The chain has TRBV2 and TRBJ2-3; 8 bases agree with TRBD2. Losses at the gene ends were 8 bases for V and 2 bases for J; bases not matched to a gene: 3. Per germline, CDR1 SNHLY and CDR2 FYNNEI. The CDR3 sequence is 13 residues long.

The chain has TRBV27 and TRBJ1-4, with TRBD1 as a possible D gene (5 bases). V was trimmed by 6 bases and J by 2 bases, leaving 13 bases between them. Germline V CDR1 and CDR2: MNHEY, SMNVEV (reference sequence). This CDR3 has 15 residues. The CDR3 here is CASRGHMATNEKLFF. In nucleotides, the CDR3 is TGTGCCAGCAGGGGGCACATGGCTACTAATGAAAAACTGTTTTTT. Supplemented by reference TRBV27 and TRBJ1-4, the full variable domain reads EAQVTQNPRYLITVTGKKLTVTCSQNMNHEYMSWYRQDPGLGLRQIYYSMNVEVTDKGDVPEGYKVSRKEKRNFPLILESPSPNQTSLYFCASRGHMATNEKLFFGSGTQLSVL.

The chain joins TRBV5-1 to TRBJ2-3; unclear D gene. Trimming took off 0 bases at V and 3 bases at J, with 8 bases between the two ends. There are 14 residues in the CDR3. Germline assignment: CDR1 SGHRS and CDR2 YFSETQ. CDR3 in DNA: TGCGCCAGCAGCTTGGCCCAGACAACAGATACGCAGTATTTT. Protein sequence: CASSLAQTTDTQYF.

The chain uses TRBV5-1 and TRBJ1-1; D possibly corresponds to TRBD1 (5 bases). In germline, CDR1 is SGHRS, CDR2 YFSETQ. V lost 1 base and J 1 base, leaving 11 bases between the germline ends. This CDR3 is built from 15 residues. The CDR3 nucleotides are TGCGCCAGCAGCTTGTGGGGGGGGGAGAACACTGAAGCTTTCTTT. Its translation: CASSLWGGENTEAFF.

The chain is built from TRBV5-1 and TRBJ2-5, with 7 bases identical to TRBD1. This CDR3 contains 15 residues. Germline V gives CDR1 SGHRS, CDR2 YFSETQ. V lost 4 bases, J lost 5 bases, and 11 bases stayed unmatched. Written as DNA, the CDR3 is TGCGCCAGCAGCGGGGGAAGGGGGCCCAGGGAGACCCAGTACTTC. Residues: CASSGGRGPRETQYF.

The rearrangement joins TRBV5-4 to TRBJ1-2; 9 bases agree with TRBD1. Germline CDR1 SGHNT, CDR2 YYREEE (reference sequence). This CDR3 has 18 amino acids. Trimming took 4 bases from V and 4 from J; bases not matched to a gene: 17. The CDR3 nucleotides read TGTGCCAGCAGCCCAGTTACGTTCGGGACAGGGAATCGCTATGGCTACACCTTC. The encoded protein is CASSPVTFGTGNRYGYTF.

The genes are TRBV11-2 and TRBJ1-4, with 8 bases fitting TRBD1. CDR3 size: 14 residues. V gave up 6 bases and J gave up 4 bases; unmatched junction bases: 4. Germline assignment: CDR1 SGHAT and CDR2 FQNNGV. The CDR3, as DNA: TGTGCCAGCAGTCTGACAGGGGTTAATGAAAAACTGTTTTTT. Translation: CASSLTGVNEKLFF.

V is TRBV18 and J is TRBJ1-4; 7 bases map to TRBD1. CDR1 is KGHSH and CDR2 is LQKENI in the germline V gene. The CDR3 covers 14 residues. With V trimmed by 5 bases and J by 8 bases, 8 bases remained unmatched. CDR3 DNA sequence: TGTGCCAGCTCATCCACAGGGGCGGGGGAAAAACTGTTTTTT. The encoded protein is CASSSTGAGEKLFF.

The V and J genes are TRBV7-2 and TRBJ2-1, with 11 bases lining up with TRBD2. CDR3 size: 15 residues. J gave up 7 bases and V 5 bases, and 7 bases lay outside the gene matches. Germline V gene lookup returns CDR1 SGHTA and CDR2 FQGNSA. CDR3 nucleotide sequence: TGTGCCAGCAGCCAGGCTAGCGGGAGGACGAATGAGCAGTTCTTC. It yields the protein CASSQASGRTNEQFF.

V is TRBV2 and J is TRBJ2-7, with D unresolved. This CDR3 is built from 11 residues. The V end lost 7 bases, the J end lost 6 bases, and 10 bases lay between the germline ends. Per germline, CDR1 SNHLY and CDR2 FYNNEI. The CDR3 coding sequence is TGTGCCAGCACTGTTAGAGTCGAGCAGTACTTC. This sequence encodes CASTVRVEQYF.

The chain is built from TRBV18 and TRBJ1-2; TRBD1 might be the D (6 bases). The germline V and J ends were trimmed by 3 bases and 5 bases, with 16 bases remaining between them. CDR3 length: 15 residues. CDR1 is KGHSH and CDR2 is LQKENI in the germline V gene. The CDR3 spells CASSPSGDLGYGYTF. The CDR3 region has the DNA TGTGCCAGCTCACCCTCAGGGGACCTGGGGTATGGCTACACCTTC. Full variable domain (missing parts from reference TRBV18 and TRBJ1-2): NAGVMQNPRHLVRRRGQEARLRCSPMKGHSHVYWYRQLPEEGLKFMVYLQKENIIDESGMPKERFSAEFPKEGPSILRIQQVVRGDSAAYFCASSPSGDLGYGYTFGSGTRLTVV.

This chain uses TRBV23-1 with TRBJ2-1, with a weak D call TRBD2 (7 bases). TRBV23-1 is an ORF, and what it does is uncertain. This CDR3 is 16 amino acids long. Between the trimmed V and J ends, which lost 2 bases and 12 bases, there was a span of 23 bases. This CDR3 is CASSQIPRGLPARQFF. The CDR3 nucleotides are TGCGCCAGCAGTCAAATCCCGCGGGGGCTGCCAGCTAGGCAGTTCTTC.

The J gene is TRBJ2-5, the V gene TRBV4-3; 10 nucleotides align to TRBD2. CDR3 length equals 16 residues. The V gene end was trimmed by 2 bases and the J gene end by 5 bases; junction bases not matched to a gene: 8. Per germline, CDR1 LGHNA and CDR2 YSLEER. CDR3 sequence (DNA): TGCGCCAGCAGCCAACGGGGGACTAGCGTATGGGAGACCCAGTACTTC. It yields the protein CASSQRGTSVWETQYF.

The rearrangement links TRBV13 to TRBJ2-1; 9 nucleotides line up with TRBD2. There are 19 residues in the CDR3. J was trimmed by 7 bases and V by 3 bases; bases with no gene match: 19. The germline V gene has CDR1 PRHDT and CDR2 FYEKMQ (reference sequence). CDR3 in DNA: TGTGCCAGCAGCTTGCCAGGGCCCCAAATGAGCGGGAGGAAAAATGAGCAGTTCTTC. Residues: CASSLPGPQMSGRKNEQFF.

This chain uses TRBV28 with TRBJ2-5, with D maybe TRBD1 (5 bases). The ends were cut back, 3 bases at V and 0 bases at J, with 11 bases in the middle. Germline assignment: CDR1 MDHEN and CDR2 SYDVKM. This CDR3 contains 15 residues. Here the CDR3 reads CASSFQGGYQETQYF. DNA for the CDR3: TGTGCCAGCAGTTTTCAGGGTGGGTACCAAGAGACCCAGTACTTC.

The rearrangement uses TRBV7-9 and TRBJ2-7, with 7 bases identical to TRBD1. This CDR3 spans 13 amino acids. J gave up 5 bases and V 0 bases, and 1 base lay outside the gene matches. The germline V gene encodes CDR1 SEHNR and CDR2 FQNEAQ (reference sequence). CDR3: CASSLAGQNEQYF. The CDR3 DNA sequence: TGTGCCAGCAGCTTAGCGGGACAGAACGAGCAGTACTTC.

The chain has TRBV5-1 and TRBJ1-6; D uncertain. CDR1 and CDR2 from the germline V gene are SGHRS and YFSETQ. Trimming shortened V by 2 bases and J by 7 bases, and 7 bases separated the two germline ends. This CDR3 contains 13 residues. The chain's CDR3 is CASSLTENSPLHF. Here the CDR3 DNA reads TGCGCCAGCAGCTTAACTGAAAATTCACCCCTCCACTTT.

The V and J genes are TRBV6-5 and TRBJ2-5; 9 bases line up with TRBD2. The CDR3 has 16 residues. Per the germline V gene, CDR1 is MNHEY and CDR2 is SVGAGI. After removal of 2 bases from V and 5 bases from J, the junction contained 9 bases not matched to a gene. The CDR3, as DNA: TGTGCCAGCAGTTACCTGCGGGGGGGCCTAGGGGAGACCCAGTACTTC. Protein product: CASSYLRGGLGETQYF.

The chain combines TRBV4-3 with TRBJ2-1; TRBD2 agrees at 11 bases. The CDR3 loop spans 16 amino acids. Trimming at V came to 0 bases and at J to 7 bases, leaving 5 bases not matched to a gene. Germline CDR1 is LGHNA and CDR2 is YSLEER. For the CDR3, the DNA is TGCGCCAGCAGCCAAGATTCTAGCGGGAGGCCGAATGAGCAGTTCTTC. The encoded protein is CASSQDSSGRPNEQFF.

CDR3 sequence: CASSVAGGGAYEQYF. The CDR3 bases are TGTGCCAGCAGCGTAGCCGGAGGGGGCGCCTACGAGCAGTACTTC. V gene TRBV9 combines with J gene TRBJ2-7; a possible D gene is TRBD1 (7 bases). V lost 0 bases and J 2 bases, leaving 12 bases between the germline ends. Germline V gene lookup returns CDR1 SGDLS and CDR2 YYNGEE. The CDR3 is 15 amino acids.

The V gene is TRBV6-5, the J gene TRBJ2-7, with TRBD2 matching 9 bases. The V gene's germline CDR1 is MNHEY and CDR2 SVGAGI. Unmatched junction bases numbered 1, after V lost 0 bases and J lost 4 bases. The CDR3 sequence is 14 residues long. The CDR3 DNA follows: TGTGCCAGCAGTTACTCGAGCGGGGGGTACGAGCAGTACTTC. The encoded protein is CASSYSSGGYEQYF.

This clone was seen a handful of times. The gene calls are TRBV28 and TRBJ1-4, with a possible D match to TRBD1 (5 bases). CDR3 length: 15 residues. With 1 base removed from V and 3 bases from J, the gap between germline ends came to 9 bases. CDR1 and CDR2 (germline): MDHEN, SYDVKM. The CDR3 DNA sequence: TGTGCCAGCAGTTTATCAGGGTTGGCTAATGAAAAACTGTTTTTT. This encodes CASSLSGLANEKLFF.

CDR3 in DNA: TGCGCCAGCAGCTTGGAGCAGGGGGGTCCCGGGGAGCTGTTTTTT. Residues: CASSLEQGGPGELFF. The J gene is TRBJ2-2, the V gene TRBV5-1; D might be TRBD1 (7 bases). This CDR3 has 15 residues. Germline values: CDR1 SGHRS, CDR2 YFSETQ. The V and J ends lost 0 bases and 6 bases respectively, with 12 bases between them. The variable domain in full, with the rest retrieved from reference TRBV5-1 and TRBJ2-2, is KAGVTQTPRYLIKTRGQQVTLSCSPISGHRSVSWYQQTPGQGLQFLFEYFSETQRNKGNFPGRFSGRQFSNSRSEMNVSTLELGDSALYLCASSLEQGGPGELFFGEGSRLTVL.

This sequence joins TRBV5-1 and TRBJ2-3, with 15 positions matching TRBD2. The V and J ends lost 4 bases and 5 bases, in that order; junction bases with no gene match: 2. This CDR3 contains 15 residues. Germline assignment: CDR1 SGHRS and CDR2 YFSETQ. The CDR3 coding sequence is TGCGCCAGCAGCCCGGGACTAGCGGGAGGAGATACGCAGTATTTT. It yields the protein CASSPGLAGGDTQYF.

The J gene is TRBJ2-7, the V gene TRBV7-9; D possibly corresponds to TRBD2 (7 bases). V was shortened by 5 bases and J by 0 bases, with 14 bases between the two germline ends. CDR1 SEHNR and CDR2 FQNEAQ come from the germline V gene (reference sequence). CDR3 length equals 15 residues. For the CDR3, the DNA is TGTGCCAGCAGCCCTCGAGGGGGGGGCTCCTACGAGCAGTACTTC. Amino acid sequence: CASSPRGGGSYEQYF.

In this sample, this clone turned up once. The CDR3 DNA reads as TGTGCCAGCAGTTCCCTGGGGCTCAGGCAGCCCCAGCATTTT. Its protein is CASSSLGLRQPQHF. V usage is TRBV28 and J usage is TRBJ1-5; TRBD1 might be the D (5 bases). The CDR3 spans 14 residues. Germline V lookup: CDR1 MDHEN, CDR2 SYDVKM. V lost 4 bases and J lost 7, with 14 bases in between. Combining the CDR3 with reference TRBV28 and TRBJ1-5 gives the whole variable domain DVKVTQSSRYLVKRTGEKVFLECVQDMDHENMFWYRQDPGLGLRLIYFSYDVKMKEKGDIPEGYSVSREKKERFSLILESASTNQTSMYLCASSSLGLRQPQHFGDGTRLSIL.

The CDR3 spells CASSVGLAGGQETQYF. The CDR3 nucleotides are TGTGCCAGCAGCGTAGGACTAGCGGGGGGTCAAGAGACCCAGTACTTC. The chain carries TRBV9 and TRBJ2-5; TRBD2 matches 13 bases. CDR3 length: 16 residues. Unmatched junction bases numbered 1, after V lost 0 bases and J lost 2 bases. CDR1 and CDR2 from the germline V gene are SGDLS and YYNGEE.

This clone has just a few counts. This chain uses TRBV4-2 with TRBJ2-5; TRBD2 might be the D (6 bases). The V end was cut by 3 bases, the J end by 7 bases, with 9 bases between. The CDR3 is made up of 12 amino acids. From germline, CDR1 is LGHNA and CDR2 YNFKEQ. The CDR3 DNA reads as TGTGCCAGCAGCCACCCCGGGAGGACCCAGTACTTC. It codes for CASSHPGRTQYF.